Following are 10 T cell receptor beta chains from one sample sequenced in a study of shared clonotypes between healthy human individuals. Data came from immunoSEQ multiplex PCR; TCRdb stores just in-frame clones and leaves some out. This sample has 450,000 to 600,000 clones; 79% occur once, and the top ten carry approximately 12%. Sequenced: PBMCs. All receptors derive from a woman in her thirties or forties in good health. Some clones in this sample may be carry-over from other donors' samples.

This clone was seen just once. The chain combines TRBV10-3 with TRBJ1-1; the D gene is possibly TRBD1 (6 bases). Trimming left V 2 bases short and J 4 bases short, with 11 bases between. There are 14 residues in the CDR3. CDR1 is ENHRY, CDR2 SYGVKD, per germline. CDR3 bases: TGTGCCATCAGTGAGCAAGGGGGGACCACTGAAGCTTTCTTT. This codes for CAISEQGGTTEAFF.

The chain couples TRBV6-5 to TRBJ2-7; 9 nucleotides align to TRBD1. The CDR3 runs 15 residues. From germline, CDR1 is MNHEY and CDR2 SVGAGI. V was pared by 5 bases and J by 6 bases, with 11 bases of the junction left unmatched. The CDR3 DNA is TGTGCCAGCAGTACAGGAAGGGACAGGGTTGGCGAGCAGTACTTC. It translates to CASSTGRDRVGEQYF.

V and J are TRBV7-2 and TRBJ2-7, with TRBD2 identical over 9 bases. Germline CDR1 reads SGHTA; CDR2 reads FQGNSA. With V trimmed by 5 bases and J by 1 base, 6 bases remained unmatched. The CDR3 sequence is 15 residues long. CDR3: CASSVSGSVSYEQYF. The CDR3 DNA is TGTGCCAGCAGCGTTAGCGGGAGTGTGTCCTACGAGCAGTACTTC.

The chain combines TRBV6-5 with TRBJ2-2; no firm D call. CDR1 and CDR2 from the germline V gene are MNHEY and SVGAGI. V lost 0 bases and J lost 1, with 9 bases in between. The CDR3 spans 16 residues. The CDR3 is CASSYSIIGNTGELFF. DNA of the CDR3: TGTGCCAGCAGTTACTCGATTATAGGGAACACCGGGGAGCTGTTTTTT.

V usage is TRBV19 and J usage is TRBJ2-7, with 9 positions matching TRBD2. The CDR3 has 15 residues. CDR1 is LNHDA, CDR2 SQIVND, per germline (reference sequence). V lost 7 bases and J lost 3; bases outside the gene matches: 10. DNA for the CDR3: TGTGCCAGTACCCCTTACGCGGGAGGGAACTACGAGCAGTACTTC. Translated: CASTPYAGGNYEQYF.

The rearrangement uses TRBV6-6 and TRBJ1-2; 11 bases map to TRBD1. Germline assignment: CDR1 MNHNY and CDR2 SVGAGI (reference sequence). The length of the CDR3 is 15 residues. Losses at the gene ends were 7 bases for V and 0 bases for J; bases not matched to a gene: 4. DNA of the CDR3: TGTGCCAGCATAGGACAGGGGGCTTCTAACTATGGCTACACCTTC. Amino acid sequence: CASIGQGASNYGYTF.

The V gene is TRBV7-2, the J gene TRBJ2-1; D remains unclear. V was shortened by 5 bases and J by 8 bases, with 7 bases between the two germline ends. Germline V gives CDR1 SGHTA, CDR2 FQGNSA. The CDR3 runs to 11 residues. CDR3 nucleotide sequence: TGTGCCAGCAGCGAGAGCCATGAGCAGTTCTTC. Its protein is CASSESHEQFF.

This clone was seen just once. The chain has TRBV6-4 and TRBJ2-2; the D gene is possibly TRBD1 (6 bases). Germline CDR1 is MRHNA and CDR2 is SNTAGT. The CDR3 spans 13 residues. The V end was cut by 2 bases, the J end by 7 bases, with 8 bases between. The CDR3 DNA is TGTGCCAGCAGTGACCAGACAGGCGGGGAGCTGTTTTTT. This sequence encodes CASSDQTGGELFF.

The chain links TRBV2 to TRBJ1-1; D is undetermined. Trimming cost V 1 base and J 1 base, with 10 bases left between them. Germline V gives CDR1 SNHLY, CDR2 FYNNEI. The CDR3 extends over 15 amino acids. CDR3 DNA: TGTGCCAGCAGTGAAGGGCTCTTTGAGAACACTGAAGCTTTCTTT. The encoded protein is CASSEGLFENTEAFF.

The chain carries TRBV7-3 and TRBJ1-1; 8 bases match TRBD1. The germline CDR1 and CDR2 sequences are SGHTA and FQGTGA. The CDR3 spans 14 residues. Trimming cost V 6 bases and J 0 bases; bases outside gene matches: 3. The chain's CDR3 is CASSLDRVNTEAFF. The CDR3, as DNA: TGTGCCAGCAGTCTGGACAGGGTGAACACTGAAGCTTTCTTT. Full variable domain (outside the CDR3, taken from reference TRBV7-3 and TRBJ1-1): GAGVSQTPSNKVTEKGKYVELRCDPISGHTALYWYRQSLGQGPEFLIYFQGTGAADDSGLPNDRFFAVRPEGSVSTLKIQRTERGDSAVYLCASSLDRVNTEAFFGQGTRLTVV.